This record concerns one T cell receptor (beta chain) sequence. This specimen belongs to a study of T cells in Graves' hyperthyroidism and ophthalmopathy. From germline, CDR1 is DFQATT and CDR2 SNEGSKA (reference sequence). V shed 3 bases and J shed 2 bases, with 13 bases lying between them. This CDR3 is built from 14 residues. Amplified regions were TCR beta CDR3 sequences from RNA transcripts. The HTBI set primed first-round TCR CDR3 RT-PCR. TCRdb processed the multiplex PCR reads anew with MiXCR; each CDR3 protein has one entry. The repertoire holds 40,000 to 60,000 distinct CDR3 sequences, approximately 52% seen once, with just over 9% in the top ten.

The chain couples TRBV20-1 to TRBJ2-5, with D possibly being TRBD2 (5 bases). The source is a woman aged 50 to 65 with Graves' ophthalmopathy. Material: blood. This CDR3 is CSASRPGGQETQYF. The CDR3 DNA follows: TGCAGTGCTAGTCGTCCTGGAGGTCAAGAGACCCAGTACTTC.